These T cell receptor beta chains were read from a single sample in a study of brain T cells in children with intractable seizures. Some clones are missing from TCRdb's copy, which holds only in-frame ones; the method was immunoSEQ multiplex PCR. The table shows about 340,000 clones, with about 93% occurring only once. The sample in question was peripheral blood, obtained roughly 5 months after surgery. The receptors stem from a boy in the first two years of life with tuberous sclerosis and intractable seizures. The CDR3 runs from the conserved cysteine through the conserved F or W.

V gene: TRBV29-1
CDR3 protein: CSVVWGDSYEQYF

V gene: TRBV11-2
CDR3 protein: CASSLGGGYGYTF

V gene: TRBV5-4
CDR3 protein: CASSPWARGGDEQFF

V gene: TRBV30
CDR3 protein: CAWSRSSSGIGEQFF

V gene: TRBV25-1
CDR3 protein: CASSLYGPNTGELFF

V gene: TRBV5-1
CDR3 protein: CASSFWTSGEWSYEQYF

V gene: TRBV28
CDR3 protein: CASSRGGAGEKLFF

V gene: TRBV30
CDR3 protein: CAWSSGDSDNEQFF

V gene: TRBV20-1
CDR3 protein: CSASRDLRPGELFF

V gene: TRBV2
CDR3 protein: CASSNRGGGQPQHF

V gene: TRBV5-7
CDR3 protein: CASSLEIGQPSNRYGYTF

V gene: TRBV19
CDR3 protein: CATAPEGAYEQYF

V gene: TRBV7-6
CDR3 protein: CASSTHRRGGNEQFF

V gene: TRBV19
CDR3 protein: CASSTGTENTEAFF

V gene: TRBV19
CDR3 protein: CASSSTGNTIYF

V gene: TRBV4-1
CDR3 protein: CASSQRQHTDTQYF

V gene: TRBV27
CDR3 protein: CASRGLAGNNEQFF

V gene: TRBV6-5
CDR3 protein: CASSYAGTGDYYGYTF

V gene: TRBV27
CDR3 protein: CASSLVVGGQGYYNEQFF

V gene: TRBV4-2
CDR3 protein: CASSQAGPRVPYGYTF

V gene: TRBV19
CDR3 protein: CASSYPSSGNTIYF

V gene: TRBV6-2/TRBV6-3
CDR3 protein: CASSYSFWSTEAFF

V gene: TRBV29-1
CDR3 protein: CSVESLAGGRGVRSNEQFF

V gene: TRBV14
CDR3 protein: CASSQGTGTDTF

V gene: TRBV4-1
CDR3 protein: CASSQGQVGPRFGAYGYTF

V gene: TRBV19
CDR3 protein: CASSPRPVDTQYF

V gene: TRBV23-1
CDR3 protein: CASSRDRVDNEQFF

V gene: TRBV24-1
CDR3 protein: CATSGGFDTQYF

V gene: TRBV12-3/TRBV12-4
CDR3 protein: CASSLGHNEQFF

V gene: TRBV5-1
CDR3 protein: CASMLYGTENTEAFF

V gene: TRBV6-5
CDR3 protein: CASSRTSGGAYEQYF

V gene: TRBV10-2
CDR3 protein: CASSDSAYEQYF

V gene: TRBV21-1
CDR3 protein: CASSSHDSYKSERGNRDTEAFF